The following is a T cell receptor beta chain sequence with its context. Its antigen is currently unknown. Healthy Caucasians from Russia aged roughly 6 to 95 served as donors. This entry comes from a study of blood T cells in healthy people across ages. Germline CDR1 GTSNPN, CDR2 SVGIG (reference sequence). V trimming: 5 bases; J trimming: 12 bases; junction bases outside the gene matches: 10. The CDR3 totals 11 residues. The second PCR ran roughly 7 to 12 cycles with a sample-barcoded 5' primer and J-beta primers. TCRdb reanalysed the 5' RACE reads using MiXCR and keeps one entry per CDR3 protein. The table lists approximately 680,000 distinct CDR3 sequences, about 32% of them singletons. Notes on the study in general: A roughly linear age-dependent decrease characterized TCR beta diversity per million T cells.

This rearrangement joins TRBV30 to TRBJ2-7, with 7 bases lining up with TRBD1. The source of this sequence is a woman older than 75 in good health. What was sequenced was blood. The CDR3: CAWQGDRALYF. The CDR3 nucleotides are TGTGCCTGGCAGGGAGACAGGGCGCTGTACTTC.